Each of the 11 T cell receptor beta chains below was sequenced from the same sample in a study of Graves' ophthalmopathy and Graves' hyperthyroidism. RNA transcripts provided the template for amplifying TCR beta CDR3 regions. HTBI primers served in a first-round RT-PCR, which a second-round multiplex PCR followed. TCRdb used MiXCR to reprocess the multiplex PCR reads, holding one entry per CDR3 protein. Counted here are 1 million to 1.3 million distinct CDR3 sequences, about two fifths occurring once; the ten biggest clones make up around 10%. Sequenced sample: peripheral blood or thyroid tissue (not recorded which). Every receptor here comes from an adult man with Graves' hyperthyroidism.

The chain joins TRBV29-1 to TRBJ2-5; 9 nucleotides match TRBD1. Germline assignment: CDR1 SQVTM and CDR2 ANQGSEA. J gave up 3 bases and V 4 bases, and 18 bases lay outside the gene matches. The CDR3 length is 18 residues. The CDR3, as DNA: TGCAGCGTTGTACCTAACAGGGGGCCAAGGGGAAATAAAGAGACCCAGTACTTC. It yields the protein CSVVPNRGPRGNKETQYF. Combining the CDR3 with reference TRBV29-1 and TRBJ2-5 gives the whole variable domain SAVISQKPSRDICQRGTSLTIQCQVDSQVTMMFWYRQQPGQSLTLIATANQGSEATYESGFVIDKFPISRPNLTFSTLTVSNMSPEDSSIYLCSVVPNRGPRGNKETQYFGPGTRLLVL.

This clonotype appeared a few times. The genes are TRBV6-5 and TRBJ2-7, with D tentatively TRBD1 (5 bases). Germline values: CDR1 MNHEY, CDR2 SVGAGI. The germline V and J ends were trimmed by 3 bases and 2 bases, with 14 bases remaining between them. The CDR3 is 15 residues long. In DNA, the CDR3 is TGTGCCAGCAGTTATCAGGGATCCTCTACCTACGAGCAGTACTTC. Its translation: CASSYQGSSTYEQYF.

The sample holds many counts of this clonotype. The rearrangement links TRBV7-2 to TRBJ1-5; unclear D gene. Germline V lookup: CDR1 SGHTA, CDR2 FQGNSA. V was trimmed by 5 bases and J by 6 bases, leaving 8 bases between them. The CDR3 runs 12 residues. CDR3 nucleotide sequence: TGTGCCAGCAGCCCAGCCGGTCAGCCCCAGCATTTT. Encoded protein: CASSPAGQPQHF.

This clonotype turned up a few times. V usage is TRBV25-1 and J usage is TRBJ2-2; 10 nucleotides agree with TRBD2. This CDR3 comprises 15 residues. Looked up from germline, CDR1 is MGHDK and CDR2 is SYGVNS. V lost 4 bases, J lost 9 bases, and 8 bases stayed unmatched. The chain's CDR3 is CASSAPLAGVRELFF. As DNA, the CDR3 is TGTGCCAGCAGTGCTCCTCTAGCGGGAGTCCGGGAGCTGTTTTTT.

This clonotype was seen only a few times. This sequence joins TRBV10-2 and TRBJ1-4, with D hard to call. CDR1 is WSHSY, CDR2 SAAADI, per germline. The CDR3 is 13 amino acids. V shed 2 bases and J shed 8 bases, with 9 bases lying between them. The DNA of the CDR3 is TGCGCCAGCAGTGAGCCCGGTCGCGAAAAACTGTTTTTT. The encoded protein is CASSEPGREKLFF.

The chain couples TRBV30 to TRBJ1-2, with 8 bases identical to TRBD1. The CDR3 runs to 12 residues. The germline CDR1 and CDR2 sequences are GTSNPN and SVGIG (reference sequence). J was trimmed by 8 bases and V by 5 bases; bases with no gene match: 7. CDR3 in DNA: TGTGCCTGGGAACACGACAGGGGCGGCTACACCTTC. Its translation is CAWEHDRGGYTF.

This chain connects TRBV20-1 to TRBJ1-1; 8 nucleotides match TRBD1. The germline gives CDR1 DFQATT, CDR2 SNEGSKA (reference sequence). The CDR3 is 13 residues long. The CDR3 protein is CSLITGGGTEAFF. The CDR3 bases are TGCAGCTTAATAACAGGGGGAGGCACTGAAGCTTTCTTT.

Many counts were recorded for this clonotype. The chain joins TRBV12-3 or TRBV12-4 to TRBJ2-2; D is perhaps TRBD2 (6 bases). The CDR3 spans 15 residues. Trimming removed 6 bases from V and 1 base from J, with 12 bases in between. The CDR3 protein is CASSPGRRNTGELFF. In DNA form, the CDR3 reads TGTGCCAGCAGCCCAGGGAGGCGGAACACCGGGGAGCTGTTTTTT.

This clonotype has at least ten counts. The chain employs TRBV10-3 and TRBJ2-5; TRBD2 matches at 11 bases. The germline V gene encodes CDR1 ENHRY and CDR2 SYGVKD. CDR3 length: 16 amino acids. After removal of 2 bases from V and 4 bases from J, the junction contained 6 bases not matched to a gene. CDR3 in DNA: TGTGCCATCAGTGAGAGGCAGACTAGCGGGGCAGAGACCCAGTACTTC. This sequence encodes CAISERQTSGAETQYF.

This clonotype has a handful of counts. This rearrangement joins TRBV19 to TRBJ1-3; possibly TRBD1 for D (5 bases). V was pared by 6 bases and J by 8 bases, with 14 bases between. CDR3 length: 13 residues. CDR1 is LNHDA, CDR2 SQIVND, per germline (reference sequence). This CDR3 reads CASRGTYRDTIYF. Written as DNA, the CDR3 is TGTGCCAGTAGAGGGACCTACCGAGACACCATATATTTT.

There are many counts of this clonotype. V and J are TRBV25-1 and TRBJ1-5; D gene unclear. The CDR3 is made up of 14 amino acids. Trimming pared 6 bases from V and 0 bases from J, leaving 9 bases between. Germline V lookup: CDR1 MGHDK, CDR2 SYGVNS. Here the CDR3 reads CASRGTDSNQPQHF. The CDR3, as DNA: TGTGCCAGCAGGGGAACGGATAGCAATCAGCCCCAGCATTTT.